This T cell receptor beta chain comes out of a study of T-cell reconstitution after alpha-beta-depleted transplantation in children. This clonotype was seen many times. Unique molecular identifiers featured in how the TCRbeta library was prepared. MiXCR, run by TCRdb on the PCR reads, gives a single entry per CDR3 protein. The sample lists roughly 180,000 distinct CDR3 sequences, over 8.5% occurring once. CDR3 length: 11 residues. The germline V and J ends were trimmed by 5 bases and 11 bases, with 12 bases remaining between them. Germline assignment: CDR1 SGHTA and CDR2 FQGNSA. The material sequenced was PBMCs, taken before TCRalphabeta/CD19-depleted stem cell transplant. The chain links TRBV7-2 to TRBJ1-1; D is unclear. This sequence originates from a boy between 2 and 10 years old with acute myeloid leukemia, due to receive a stem cell transplant. CDR3 loop: CASSLQFSAFF. For the CDR3, the DNA is TGTGCCAGCAGCCTACAATTTTCGGCTTTCTTT.